The 10 T cell receptor beta chains below come from one sample, sequenced in a study of blood T cell repertoires in COVID-19. Method: immunoSEQ multiplex PCR; TCRdb's copy keeps in-frame clones and lacks some. Of about 70,000 clones listed, about four fifths are singletons. The sequencing sample was made of peripheral blood. The receptor source for this set is a woman between 65 and 79 years old with acute or convalescent COVID-19.

The genes are TRBV7-9 and TRBJ1-2; weak D call: TRBD1 (5 bases). The V and J ends lost 0 bases and 3 bases respectively, with 14 bases between them. CDR3 length equals 16 residues. Germline lookup yields CDR1 SEHNR and CDR2 FQNEAQ (reference sequence). The CDR3 coding sequence is TGTGCCAGCAGCTTAGCGCGAAGGGGCAGGCACTATGGCTACACCTTC. As protein: CASSLARRGRHYGYTF.

The chain has TRBV7-8 and TRBJ2-1, with a tentative D call TRBD2 (6 bases). V lost 5 bases to trimming and J lost 4 bases, with 18 bases between them. Germline V gene lookup returns CDR1 SGHVS and CDR2 FQNEAQ. The CDR3 spans 16 residues. CDR3 bases: TGTGCCAGCAGCGGGGTGACGGGACTGCGTTACAATGAGCAGTTCTTC. As protein: CASSGVTGLRYNEQFF.

This chain uses TRBV6-5 with TRBJ1-6, with 8 bases lining up with TRBD1. CDR3 length: 15 amino acids. CDR1 and CDR2 (germline): MNHEY, SVGAGI. Trimming cost V 2 bases and J 10 bases; bases outside gene matches: 7. The CDR3 is CASSYGTGSWSPLHF. CDR3 nucleotides: TGTGCCAGCAGTTACGGGACAGGTAGTTGGTCACCCCTCCACTTT.

The rearrangement links TRBV14 to TRBJ2-7; 11 nucleotides line up with TRBD2. The CDR3 has 15 amino acids. Per germline, CDR1 SGHDN and CDR2 FVKESK. V shed 0 bases and J 4 bases; nucleotides not matched to a gene: 2. CDR3 coding DNA: TGTGCCAGCAGCCAAGAACTAGCGGGAGCTTACGAGCAGTACTTC. Its protein product is CASSQELAGAYEQYF.

CDR3 DNA: TGTGCCAGTAGTAATACGGGGAGCTCCTACGAGCAGTACTTC. Translation gives CASSNTGSSYEQYF. The J gene is TRBJ2-7, the V gene TRBV19, with a weak D call TRBD2 (5 bases). Germline V CDR1 and CDR2: LNHDA, SQIVND (reference sequence). The V end was cut by 4 bases, the J end by 0 bases, with 10 bases between. CDR3 length: 14 residues.

This clone has only one observation. The rearrangement links TRBV29-1 to TRBJ2-1, with 12 nucleotides matching TRBD2. Trimming removed 3 bases from V and 10 bases from J; junction bases left unmatched: 4. Germline V CDR1 and CDR2: SQVTM, ANQGSEA. This CDR3 comprises 13 residues. The CDR3 loop is CSVETSGSYEQFF. DNA for the CDR3: TGCAGCGTTGAGACTAGCGGGAGTTACGAGCAGTTCTTC.

This clone was seen once. The gene calls are TRBV19 and TRBJ1-1, with TRBD1 matching over 8 bases. Trimming at V came to 4 bases and at J to 3 bases, leaving 7 bases not matched to a gene. The CDR3 has 15 residues. Germline V CDR1 and CDR2: LNHDA, SQIVND (reference sequence). CDR3 sequence: CASSSHTGGHTEAFF. The CDR3, as DNA: TGTGCCAGTAGTAGCCACACAGGGGGTCACACTGAAGCTTTCTTT.

In its sample, this clone was seen once. The genes are TRBV4-1 and TRBJ1-2; 10 bases map to TRBD1. Germline CDR1 MGHRA, CDR2 YSYEKL. The CDR3 spans 17 residues. V lost 6 bases, J lost 6 bases, and 16 bases stayed unmatched. CDR3 sequence (DNA): TGCGCCAGCAGTCAAACCCCCGGGACAGGGGTCGTAAATGGCTACACCTTC. Its protein is CASSQTPGTGVVNGYTF.

This clone has a handful of counts. The rearrangement uses TRBV19 and TRBJ2-2; 7 bases map to TRBD1. The CDR3 runs to 19 residues. Germline V gene lookup returns CDR1 LNHDA and CDR2 SQIVND (reference sequence). V shed 3 bases, J shed 2 bases, and the junction held 15 bases outside the gene matches. The chain's CDR3 is CASSIGRGDGTANTGELFF. As DNA, the CDR3 is TGTGCCAGTAGTATCGGGCGAGGGGATGGGACAGCTAACACCGGGGAGCTGTTTTTT.

V usage is TRBV28 and J usage is TRBJ1-4, with a tentative D call TRBD1 (5 bases). The germline V gene has CDR1 MDHEN and CDR2 SYDVKM. This CDR3 has 14 residues. V was pared by 5 bases and J by 6 bases, with 13 bases between. CDR3 nucleotide sequence: TGTGCCAGCAGTCCGGGGGGATCGGATGAAAAACTGTTTTTT. Its translation: CASSPGGSDEKLFF.